This entry lists 10 T cell receptor beta chains sequenced from one sample in a study of identical twins. TCRdb analysed the 5' RACE reads with MiXCR anew, one entry per CDR3 protein. The sample yields a few hundred thousand distinct CDR3 sequences, over 8.5% seen once. A further study also used this sample, focusing on yellow fever vaccine responses in identical twins.

The sequenced sample consisted of PBMCs. Source of these receptors: a young woman in good health.

This clonotype was observed a handful of times. The V call is TRBV12-3 or TRBV12-4, the J call TRBJ2-1, with D tentatively TRBD2 (6 bases). The CDR3 consists of 15 residues. Trimming took off 1 base at V and 8 bases at J, with 15 bases between the two ends. The CDR3 DNA sequence: TGTGCCAGCAGTTTAGAAATTCGGAGGGGCGATGAGCAGTTCTTC. It is translated as CASSLEIRRGDEQFF.

This chain links TRBV2 with TRBJ2-3, with 15 nucleotides matching TRBD2. This CDR3 is built from 19 residues. Trimming took 11 bases from V and 4 from J; bases not matched to a gene: 19. Per germline, CDR1 SNHLY and CDR2 FYNNEI. The CDR3 DNA follows: TGTGCCTTCAGTTCCTGGACTAGCGGGGGGGCCGTGTTCCCAGATACGCAGTATTTT. Protein: CAFSSWTSGGAVFPDTQYF.

This clonotype was observed a few times. This CDR3 is CASSPGSSDEQYF. DNA of the CDR3: TGTGCCAGCAGCCCAGGGTCGTCCGACGAGCAGTACTTC. The chain joins TRBV7-9 to TRBJ2-7; possibly TRBD1 for D (5 bases). CDR1 and CDR2 from the germline V gene are SEHNR and FQNEAQ (reference sequence). The CDR3 extends over 13 amino acids. Trimming cost V 5 bases and J 5 bases, with 13 bases left between them.

The chain joins TRBV27 to TRBJ2-7; no clear D gene. This CDR3 spans 14 amino acids. CDR1 MNHEY and CDR2 SMNVEV come from the germline V gene (reference sequence). Trimming shortened V by 5 bases and J by 0 bases, and 11 bases separated the two germline ends. The CDR3 spells CASSRAGPSYEQYF. DNA for the CDR3: TGTGCCAGCAGTAGGGCAGGCCCCTCCTACGAGCAGTACTTC.

The chain employs TRBV7-9 and TRBJ2-1; D might be TRBD1 (5 bases). CDR1 and CDR2 from the germline V gene are SEHNR and FQNEAQ (reference sequence). Between the trimmed V and J ends, which lost 1 base and 7 bases, there was a span of 20 bases. CDR3 length: 17 amino acids. Written as DNA, the CDR3 is TGTGCCAGCAGCTTAGTGGGTGGGCAGGGTCGTTTTAATGAGCAGTTCTTC. This codes for CASSLVGGQGRFNEQFF.

In its sample, this clonotype was seen a few times. This rearrangement joins TRBV9 to TRBJ2-6; TRBD1 aligns across 8 bases. There are 16 residues in the CDR3. The junction had 5 bases not matched to a gene; V was cut back by 2 bases and J by 4 bases. CDR1 is SGDLS, CDR2 YYNGEE, per germline. CDR3 amino acids: CASSVRTGRGANVLTF. The CDR3 coding sequence is TGTGCCAGCAGCGTTCGGACAGGGCGAGGGGCCAACGTCCTGACTTTC.

V usage is TRBV5-6 and J usage is TRBJ2-6; D uncertain. The CDR3 extends over 13 amino acids. The V and J ends lost 1 base and 8 bases respectively, with 7 bases between them. Germline V gene sequence: CDR1 SGHDT, CDR2 YYEEEE. CDR3 DNA: TGTGCCAGCAGCTTGTCCGGCTCCAACGTCCTGACTTTC. Its translation is CASSLSGSNVLTF. Together with reference TRBV5-6 and TRBJ2-6, the CDR3 gives the full variable domain: DAGVTQSPTHLIKTRGQQVTLRCSPKSGHDTVSWYQQALGQGPQFIFQYYEEEERQRGNFPDRFSGHQFPNYSSELNVNALLLGDSALYLCASSLSGSNVLTFGAGSRLTVL.

Only a few counts were recorded for this clonotype. The rearrangement links TRBV7-9 to TRBJ2-1; no firm D call. Germline CDR1 SEHNR, CDR2 FQNEAQ (reference sequence). The CDR3 runs 16 residues. V gave up 2 bases and J gave up 0 bases, with 11 bases separating them. CDR3 coding DNA: TGTGCCAGCAGCTTATATCCGGCGAGCTCCTACAATGAGCAGTTCTTC. Encoded protein: CASSLYPASSYNEQFF.

The chain carries TRBV20-1 and TRBJ2-3; 8 bases align to TRBD2. The CDR3 length is 15 residues. The V gene's germline CDR1 is DFQATT and CDR2 SNEGSKA (reference sequence). Trimming cost V 2 bases and J 2 bases; bases outside gene matches: 6. CDR3 loop: CSARLTGGVTDTQYF. Written as DNA, the CDR3 is TGCAGTGCTAGATTGACGGGAGGGGTCACAGATACGCAGTATTTT.

The sample holds many counts of this clonotype. The chain recombines TRBV20-1 with TRBJ2-3; D is unresolved. The germline V gene encodes CDR1 DFQATT and CDR2 SNEGSKA (reference sequence). V gave up 0 bases and J gave up 3 bases, with 1 base separating them. This CDR3 comprises 11 residues. CDR3 DNA: TGCAGTGCTAGAGATACAGATACGCAGTATTTT. Encoded protein: CSARDTDTQYF.